The 10 T cell receptor beta chains reported below all come from one sample, sequenced in a study of shared clonotypes between healthy human individuals. Clones were read by immunoSEQ multiplex PCR, and TCRdb kept only the in-frame ones, dropping some. The profile shows 980,000 or so clones, approximately 80% of them singletons. What was sequenced was memory CD4+ T cells sorted from blood. Stated subset: CD45RA-negative fraction. These receptors all stem from a man between 18 and 29 years old in good health.

The J gene is TRBJ1-5, the V gene TRBV30; 8 nucleotides line up with TRBD1. Losses at the gene ends were 3 bases for V and 6 bases for J; bases not matched to a gene: 7. The CDR3 is 14 residues long. CDR1 is GTSNPN and CDR2 is SVGIG in the germline V gene (reference sequence). CDR3 loop: CAWSDRGRSQPQHF. For the CDR3, the DNA is TGTGCCTGGAGCGACAGGGGAAGGAGTCAGCCCCAGCATTTT.

The rearrangement joins TRBV12-5 to TRBJ2-1; TRBD1 aligns across 9 bases. Germline V gene data show CDR1 as LGHNT and CDR2 as FRNRAP. The CDR3 runs 15 residues. After removal of 7 bases from V and 4 bases from J, the junction contained 8 bases not matched to a gene. CDR3 sequence (DNA): TGTGCTAGTGACCAAACCGGGACAGGGTACAATGAGCAGTTCTTC. Protein sequence: CASDQTGTGYNEQFF.

This rearrangement joins TRBV28 to TRBJ1-2; no reliable D call. Between the trimmed V and J ends, which lost 5 bases and 2 bases, there was a span of 9 bases. The length of the CDR3 is 13 residues. Germline V gene lookup returns CDR1 MDHEN and CDR2 SYDVKM. The CDR3 DNA sequence: TGTGCCAGCAGTCCCACCCTAAACTATGGCTACACCTTC. This encodes CASSPTLNYGYTF.

This clone was seen only a few times. The chain recombines TRBV6-1 with TRBJ2-1; TRBD2 might be the D (6 bases). The CDR3 spans 14 residues. Germline V gives CDR1 MNHNS, CDR2 SASEGT. Trimming left V 1 base short and J 9 bases short, with 13 bases between. The CDR3 nucleotides read TGTGCCAGCAGTGAAGAAGGAGGGGTGAGTGAGCAGTTCTTC. This translates into CASSEEGGVSEQFF.

This clone was counted between two and nine times. This chain joins TRBV2 and TRBJ2-3, with a weak D call TRBD2 (7 bases). CDR1 is SNHLY, CDR2 FYNNEI, per germline. The CDR3 is 15 residues long. V dropped 7 bases and J dropped 1 base, with 15 bases sitting between them. CDR3 sequence (DNA): TGTGCCAGCAACTGGGGGGGGCGAGGCACAGATACGCAGTATTTT. Residues: CASNWGGRGTDTQYF.

V gene TRBV5-1 combines with J gene TRBJ2-1; tentative D call: TRBD2 (6 bases). Germline CDR1 reads SGHRS; CDR2 reads YFSETQ. The CDR3 consists of 16 residues. V gave up 4 bases and J gave up 0 bases, with 14 bases separating them. Here the CDR3 DNA reads TGCGCCAGCAGCCCCGGAGGGACGGGCTCCTACAATGAGCAGTTCTTC. Amino acids: CASSPGGTGSYNEQFF.

The J gene is TRBJ2-5, the V gene TRBV29-1, with D possibly being TRBD1 or TRBD2 (5 bases each). CDR3 size: 13 residues. V shed 7 bases and J shed 4 bases, with 16 bases lying between them. Germline V gene sequence: CDR1 SQVTM, CDR2 ANQGSEA. For the CDR3, the DNA is TGCAGCGCCACCGGGACGGCTCGAGAGACCCAGTACTTC. Protein sequence: CSATGTARETQYF. Full variable domain (rest looked up from reference TRBV29-1 and TRBJ2-5): SAVISQKPSRDICQRGTSLTIQCQVDSQVTMMFWYRQQPGQSLTLIATANQGSEATYESGFVIDKFPISRPNLTFSTLTVSNMSPEDSSIYLCSATGTARETQYFGPGTRLLVL.

V usage is TRBV6-8 and J usage is TRBJ2-3; D may be TRBD2 (6 bases). This CDR3 spans 12 amino acids. Per germline, CDR1 MNHGY and CDR2 SAAAGT. V lost 6 bases to trimming and J lost 15 bases, with 19 bases between them. In DNA, the CDR3 is TGTGCCAGCAGCCCCGAGGACGGGAGCGCCTATTTT. This sequence encodes CASSPEDGSAYF.

V gene TRBV10-3 combines with J gene TRBJ2-7; 8 nucleotides align to TRBD1. The V gene end was trimmed by 10 bases and the J gene end by 2 bases; junction bases not matched to a gene: 7. CDR3 length: 13 residues. Germline CDR1 and CDR2: ENHRY and SYGVKD. This CDR3 reads CATTTGATYEQYF. As DNA, the CDR3 is TGTGCCACCACGACAGGGGCGACCTACGAGCAGTACTTC.

The chain is built from TRBV7-8 and TRBJ2-5; TRBD1 aligns across 8 bases. The CDR3 sequence is 14 residues long. Per the germline V gene, CDR1 is SGHVS and CDR2 is FQNEAQ. J lost 3 bases, V lost 8 bases, and 8 bases had no gene match. The CDR3 loop reads CASRERTGKETQYF. CDR3 in DNA: TGTGCCAGCCGCGAGAGGACAGGGAAAGAGACCCAGTACTTC.